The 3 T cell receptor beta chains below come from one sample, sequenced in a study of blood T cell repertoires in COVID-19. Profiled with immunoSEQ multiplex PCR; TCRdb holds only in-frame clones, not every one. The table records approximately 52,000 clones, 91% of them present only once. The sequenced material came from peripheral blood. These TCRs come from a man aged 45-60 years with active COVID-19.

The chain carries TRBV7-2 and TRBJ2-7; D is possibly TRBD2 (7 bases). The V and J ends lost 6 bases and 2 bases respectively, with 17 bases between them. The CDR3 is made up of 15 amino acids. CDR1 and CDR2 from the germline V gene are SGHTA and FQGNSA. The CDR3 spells CASRERGQTPYEQYF. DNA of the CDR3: TGTGCCAGCAGAGAGCGGGGACAAACTCCCTACGAGCAGTACTTC.

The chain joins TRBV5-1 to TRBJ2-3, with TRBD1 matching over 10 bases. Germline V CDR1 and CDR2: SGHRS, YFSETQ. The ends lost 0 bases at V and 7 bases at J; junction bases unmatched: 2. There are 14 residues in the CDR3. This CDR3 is CASSLGQGAYTQYF. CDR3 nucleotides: TGCGCCAGCAGCTTGGGACAGGGGGCGTATACGCAGTATTTT.

The CDR3 region is CASTKDSYYGYTF. In DNA, the CDR3 is TGTGCCAGCACCAAAGACAGTTACTATGGCTACACCTTC. The V gene is TRBV9, the J gene TRBJ1-2; D is possibly TRBD1 (5 bases). This CDR3 has 13 residues. Trimming left V 6 bases short and J 3 bases short, with 12 bases between. Germline V lookup: CDR1 SGDLS, CDR2 YYNGEE.